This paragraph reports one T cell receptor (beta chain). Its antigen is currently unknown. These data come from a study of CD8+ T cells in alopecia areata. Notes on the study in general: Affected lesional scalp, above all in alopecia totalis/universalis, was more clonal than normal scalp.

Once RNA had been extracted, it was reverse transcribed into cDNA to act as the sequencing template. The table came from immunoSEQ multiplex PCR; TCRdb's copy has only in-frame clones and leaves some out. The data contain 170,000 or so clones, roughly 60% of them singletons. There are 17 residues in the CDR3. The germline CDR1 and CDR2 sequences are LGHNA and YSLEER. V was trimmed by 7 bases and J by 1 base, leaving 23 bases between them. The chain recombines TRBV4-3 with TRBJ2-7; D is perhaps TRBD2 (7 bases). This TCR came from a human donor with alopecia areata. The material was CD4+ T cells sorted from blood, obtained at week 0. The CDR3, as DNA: TGCGCCAGCACCACCTCACCCGGGGGGCTTTTGTCCTACGAGCAGTACTTC. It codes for CASTTSPGGLLSYEQYF.